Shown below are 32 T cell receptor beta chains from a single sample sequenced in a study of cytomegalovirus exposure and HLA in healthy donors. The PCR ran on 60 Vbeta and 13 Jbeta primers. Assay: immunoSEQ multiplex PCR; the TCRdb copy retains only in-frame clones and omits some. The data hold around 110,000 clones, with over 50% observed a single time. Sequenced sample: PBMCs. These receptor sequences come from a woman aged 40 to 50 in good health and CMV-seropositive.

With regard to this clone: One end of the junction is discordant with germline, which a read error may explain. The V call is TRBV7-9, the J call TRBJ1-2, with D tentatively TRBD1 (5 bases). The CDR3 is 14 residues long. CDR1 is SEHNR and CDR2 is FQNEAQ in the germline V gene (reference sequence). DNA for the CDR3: TGTGCCAGCAGCTTGGGGGACTTCGAAGCTGGCTACCCCTTC. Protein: CASSLGDFEAGYPF. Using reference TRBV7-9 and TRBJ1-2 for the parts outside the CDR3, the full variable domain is DTGVSQNPRHKITKRGQNVTFRCDPISEHNRLYWYRQTLGQGPEFLTYFQNEAQLEKSRLLSDRFSAERPKGSFSTLEIQRTEQGDSAMYLCASSLGDFEAGYPFGSGTRLTVV.

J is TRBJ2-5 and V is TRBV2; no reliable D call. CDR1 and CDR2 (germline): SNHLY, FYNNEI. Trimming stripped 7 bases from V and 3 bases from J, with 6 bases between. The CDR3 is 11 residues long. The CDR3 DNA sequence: TGTGCCAGCATAATCGAAGAGACCCAGTACTTC. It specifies CASIIEETQYF.

The chain's CDR3 is CASSPRPPTESYEQYF. The DNA for the CDR3 is TGTGCCAGCAGCCCCCGGCCACCGACTGAGTCCTACGAGCAGTACTTC. V is TRBV27 and J is TRBJ2-7; D gene uncertain. Germline CDR1 and CDR2: MNHEY and SMNVEV (reference sequence). This CDR3 is 16 amino acids long. The ends were cut back, 6 bases at V and 1 base at J, with 19 bases in the middle.

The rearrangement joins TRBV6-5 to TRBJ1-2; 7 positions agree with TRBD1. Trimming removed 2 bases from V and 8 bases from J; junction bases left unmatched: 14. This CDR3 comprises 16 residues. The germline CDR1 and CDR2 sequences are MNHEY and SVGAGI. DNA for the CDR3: TGTGCCAGCAGTTACAGGCCAAAGACAGGGAGAGGCGGCTACACCTTC. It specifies CASSYRPKTGRGGYTF.

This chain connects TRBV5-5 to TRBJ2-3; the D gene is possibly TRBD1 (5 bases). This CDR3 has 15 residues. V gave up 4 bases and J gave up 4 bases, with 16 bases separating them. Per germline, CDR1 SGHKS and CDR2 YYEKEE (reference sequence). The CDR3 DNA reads TGTGCCAGCAGCCCATGGGGCTCCCAGCCAGATACGCAGTATTTT. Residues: CASSPWGSQPDTQYF. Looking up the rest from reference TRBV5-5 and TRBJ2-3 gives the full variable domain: DAGVTQSPTHLIKTRGQQVTLRCSPISGHKSVSWYQQVLGQGPQFIFQYYEKEERGRGNFPDRFSARQFPNYSSELNVNALLLGDSALYLCASSPWGSQPDTQYFGPGTRLTVL.

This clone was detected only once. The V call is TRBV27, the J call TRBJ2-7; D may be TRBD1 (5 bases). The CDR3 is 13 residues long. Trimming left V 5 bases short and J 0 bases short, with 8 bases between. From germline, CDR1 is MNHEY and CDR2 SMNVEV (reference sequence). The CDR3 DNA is TGTGCCAGCAGTAAAAGGGGCTCCTACGAGCAGTACTTC. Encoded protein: CASSKRGSYEQYF.

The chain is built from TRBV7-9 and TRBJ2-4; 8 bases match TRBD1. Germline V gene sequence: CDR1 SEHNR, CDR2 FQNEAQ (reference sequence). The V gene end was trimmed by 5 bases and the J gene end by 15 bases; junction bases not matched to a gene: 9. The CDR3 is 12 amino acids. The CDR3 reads CASSRSPGQVYF. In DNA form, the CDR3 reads TGTGCCAGCAGCAGGAGTCCGGGACAGGTGTACTTC.

In DNA form, the CDR3 reads TGTGCCAGCCACACCGGGGTACAGGGCGCGTCACCCCTCCACTTT. It translates to CASHTGVQGASPLHF. The V and J genes are TRBV6-5 and TRBJ1-6; D possibly corresponds to TRBD1 (6 bases). Per the germline V gene, CDR1 is MNHEY and CDR2 is SVGAGI. The CDR3 is 15 amino acids. Trimming removed 8 bases from V and 10 bases from J, with 21 bases in between.

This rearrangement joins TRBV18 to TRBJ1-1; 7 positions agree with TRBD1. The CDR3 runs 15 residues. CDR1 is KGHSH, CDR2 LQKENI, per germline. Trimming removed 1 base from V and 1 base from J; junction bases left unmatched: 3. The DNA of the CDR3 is TGTGCCAGCTCACCACTTACAGGGGCGAACACTGAAGCTTTCTTT. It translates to CASSPLTGANTEAFF.

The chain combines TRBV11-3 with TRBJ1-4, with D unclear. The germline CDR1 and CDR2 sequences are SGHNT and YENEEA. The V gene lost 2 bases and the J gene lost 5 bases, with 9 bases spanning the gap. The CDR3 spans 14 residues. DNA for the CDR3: TGTGCCAGCAGCTTAACTAGCTTAAATGAAAAACTGTTTTTT. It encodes CASSLTSLNEKLFF.

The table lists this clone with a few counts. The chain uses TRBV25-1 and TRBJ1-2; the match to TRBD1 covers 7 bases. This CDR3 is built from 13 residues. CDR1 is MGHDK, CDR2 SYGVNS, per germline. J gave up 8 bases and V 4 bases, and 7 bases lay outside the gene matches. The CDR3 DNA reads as TGTGCCAGCAGTGTCCGCAGGGGGGAGGGCTACACCTTC. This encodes CASSVRRGEGYTF.

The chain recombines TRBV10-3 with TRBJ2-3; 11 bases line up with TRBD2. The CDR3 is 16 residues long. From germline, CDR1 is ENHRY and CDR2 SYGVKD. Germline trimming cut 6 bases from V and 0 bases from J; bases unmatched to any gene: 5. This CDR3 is CAIRATSGTSTDTQYF. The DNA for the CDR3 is TGTGCCATCAGGGCGACTAGCGGGACCAGCACAGATACGCAGTATTTT.

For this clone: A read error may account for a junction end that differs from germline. In DNA form, the CDR3 reads TGTGCCTGGAAACGACCCGGGACAGGGGGCGATGGCTACCCCTTC. Its protein product is CAWKRPGTGGDGYPF. The chain recombines TRBV30 with TRBJ1-2; 12 bases match TRBD1. Germline lookup yields CDR1 GTSNPN and CDR2 SVGIG (reference sequence). The CDR3 has 15 residues.

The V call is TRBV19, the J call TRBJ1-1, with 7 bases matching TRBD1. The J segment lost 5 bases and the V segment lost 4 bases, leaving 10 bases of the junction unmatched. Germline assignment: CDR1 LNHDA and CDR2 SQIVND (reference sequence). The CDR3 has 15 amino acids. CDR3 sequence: CASSTDRVGKTEAFF. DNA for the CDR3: TGTGCCAGTAGTACCGACAGGGTAGGTAAGACTGAAGCTTTCTTT.

The CDR3 coding sequence is TGCGCCAGCAGCTTGTACGGACAGGGAAGTGAAAAACTGTTTTTT. This translates into CASSLYGQGSEKLFF. The V and J genes are TRBV5-1 and TRBJ1-4; TRBD1 aligns across 8 bases. J lost 7 bases, V lost 1 base, and 6 bases had no gene match. Germline-derived CDR1 and CDR2 are SGHRS and YFSETQ. The CDR3 is 15 residues long.

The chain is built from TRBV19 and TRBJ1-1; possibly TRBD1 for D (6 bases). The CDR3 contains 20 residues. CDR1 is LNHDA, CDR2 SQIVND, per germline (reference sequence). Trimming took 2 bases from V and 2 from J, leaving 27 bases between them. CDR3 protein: CASSIYWASGKRTDNTEAFF. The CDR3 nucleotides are TGTGCCAGTAGTATATATTGGGCTTCGGGTAAGCGGACAGACAACACTGAAGCTTTCTTT.

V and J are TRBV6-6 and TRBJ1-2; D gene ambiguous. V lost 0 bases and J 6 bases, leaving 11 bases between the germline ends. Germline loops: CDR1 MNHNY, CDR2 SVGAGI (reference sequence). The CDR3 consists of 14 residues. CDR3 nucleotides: TGTGCCAGCAGTTACTCACCAGACTTCGATGGCTACACCTTC. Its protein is CASSYSPDFDGYTF.

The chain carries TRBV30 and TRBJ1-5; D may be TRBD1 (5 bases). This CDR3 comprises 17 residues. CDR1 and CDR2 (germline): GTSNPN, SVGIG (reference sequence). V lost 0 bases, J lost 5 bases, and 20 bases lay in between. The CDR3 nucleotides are TGTGCCTGGAGTGTACGACTTTCCGGAGGGGCGGATCAGCCCCAGCATTTT. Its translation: CAWSVRLSGGADQPQHF.

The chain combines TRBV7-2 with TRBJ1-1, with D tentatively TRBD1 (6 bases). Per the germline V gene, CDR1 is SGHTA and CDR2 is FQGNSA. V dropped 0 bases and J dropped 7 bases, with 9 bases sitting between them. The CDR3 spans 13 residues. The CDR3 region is CASSLAGGREAFF. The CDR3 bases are TGTGCCAGCAGCTTAGCGGGGGGGCGTGAAGCTTTCTTT.

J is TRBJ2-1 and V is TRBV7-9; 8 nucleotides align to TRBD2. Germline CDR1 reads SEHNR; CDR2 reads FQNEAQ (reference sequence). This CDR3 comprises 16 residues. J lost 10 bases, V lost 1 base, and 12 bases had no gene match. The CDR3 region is CASSLGTGGPVGEQFF. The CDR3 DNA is TGTGCCAGCAGCTTAGGGACGGGAGGGCCTGTCGGAGAGCAGTTCTTC.

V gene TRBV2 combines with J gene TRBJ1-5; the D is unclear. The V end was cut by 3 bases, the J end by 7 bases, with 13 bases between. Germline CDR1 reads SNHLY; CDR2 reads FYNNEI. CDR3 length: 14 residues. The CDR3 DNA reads TGTGCCAGCAGTGACCTAGCCGGAGAACAGCCCCAGCATTTT. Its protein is CASSDLAGEQPQHF. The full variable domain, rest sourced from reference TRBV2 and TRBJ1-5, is EPEVTQTPSHQVTQMGQEVILRCVPISNHLYFYWYRQILGQKVEFLVSFYNNEISEKSEIFDDQFSVERPDGSNFTLKIRSTKLEDSAMYFCASSDLAGEQPQHFGDGTRLSIL.

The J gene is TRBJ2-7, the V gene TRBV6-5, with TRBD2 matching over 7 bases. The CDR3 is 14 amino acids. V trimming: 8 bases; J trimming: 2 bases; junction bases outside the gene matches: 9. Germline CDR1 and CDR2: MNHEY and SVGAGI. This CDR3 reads CASRTLAATYEQYF. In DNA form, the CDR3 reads TGTGCCAGCCGCACCCTAGCGGCAACCTACGAGCAGTACTTC.

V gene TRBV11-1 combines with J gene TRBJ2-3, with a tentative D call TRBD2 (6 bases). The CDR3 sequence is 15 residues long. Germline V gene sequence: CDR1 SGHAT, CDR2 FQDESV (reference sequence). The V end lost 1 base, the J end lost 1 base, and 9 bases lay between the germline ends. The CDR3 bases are TGTGCCAGCAGCTTAGGGGGGGTGGGCACAGATACGCAGTATTTT. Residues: CASSLGGVGTDTQYF.

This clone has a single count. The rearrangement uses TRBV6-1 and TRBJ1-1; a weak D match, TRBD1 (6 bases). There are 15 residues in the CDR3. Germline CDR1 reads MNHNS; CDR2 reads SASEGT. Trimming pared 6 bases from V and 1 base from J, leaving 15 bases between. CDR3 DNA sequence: TGTGCCAGCAGCCCTAACAGGGTACAGAACACTGAAGCTTTCTTT. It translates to CASSPNRVQNTEAFF.

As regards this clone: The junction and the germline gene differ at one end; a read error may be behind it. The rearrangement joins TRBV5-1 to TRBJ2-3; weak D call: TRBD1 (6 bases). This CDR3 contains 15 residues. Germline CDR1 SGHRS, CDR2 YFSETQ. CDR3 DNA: TGCGCCAGCAGCTCCAGGACGGACAGCACAGATACGCGGTATTTT. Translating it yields CASSSRTDSTDTRYF.

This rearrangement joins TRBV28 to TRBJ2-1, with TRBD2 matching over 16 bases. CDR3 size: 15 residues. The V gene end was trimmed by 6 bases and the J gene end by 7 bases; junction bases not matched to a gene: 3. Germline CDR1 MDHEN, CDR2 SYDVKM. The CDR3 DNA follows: TGTGCCAGCAGCCTGGGACTAGCGGGGGGGAATGAGCAGTTCTTC. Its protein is CASSLGLAGGNEQFF.

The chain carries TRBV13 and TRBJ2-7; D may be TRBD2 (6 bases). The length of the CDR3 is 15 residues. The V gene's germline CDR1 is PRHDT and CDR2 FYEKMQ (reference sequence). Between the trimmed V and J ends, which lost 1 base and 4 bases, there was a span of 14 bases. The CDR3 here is CASSLDGSVGYEQYF. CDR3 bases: TGTGCCAGCAGCTTAGACGGGAGCGTTGGGTACGAGCAGTACTTC.

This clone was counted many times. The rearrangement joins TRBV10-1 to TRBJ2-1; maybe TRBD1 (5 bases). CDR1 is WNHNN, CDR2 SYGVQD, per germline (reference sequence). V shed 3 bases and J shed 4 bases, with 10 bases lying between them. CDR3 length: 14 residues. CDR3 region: CASSESTDYNEQFF. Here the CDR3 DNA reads TGCGCCAGCAGTGAATCGACAGATTACAATGAGCAGTTCTTC.

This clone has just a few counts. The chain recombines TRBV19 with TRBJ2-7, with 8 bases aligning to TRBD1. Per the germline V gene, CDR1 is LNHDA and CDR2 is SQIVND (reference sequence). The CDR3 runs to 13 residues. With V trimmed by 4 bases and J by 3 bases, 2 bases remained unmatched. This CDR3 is CASSTGQGYEQYF. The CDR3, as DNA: TGTGCCAGTAGTACCGGACAGGGCTACGAGCAGTACTTC.

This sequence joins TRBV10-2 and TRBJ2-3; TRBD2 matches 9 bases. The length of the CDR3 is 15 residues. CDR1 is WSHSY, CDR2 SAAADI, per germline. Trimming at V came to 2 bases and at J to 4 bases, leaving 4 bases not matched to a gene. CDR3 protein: CASSERVAGADTQYF. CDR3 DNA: TGCGCCAGCAGTGAGAGAGTAGCGGGAGCAGATACGCAGTATTTT.

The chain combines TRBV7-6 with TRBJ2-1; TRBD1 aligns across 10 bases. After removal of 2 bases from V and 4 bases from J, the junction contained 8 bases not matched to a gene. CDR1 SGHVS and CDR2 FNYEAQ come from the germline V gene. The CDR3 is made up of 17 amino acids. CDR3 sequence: CASSLNMGQGNYNEQFF. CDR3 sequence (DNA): TGTGCCAGCAGCTTAAATATGGGACAGGGGAATTACAATGAGCAGTTCTTC.

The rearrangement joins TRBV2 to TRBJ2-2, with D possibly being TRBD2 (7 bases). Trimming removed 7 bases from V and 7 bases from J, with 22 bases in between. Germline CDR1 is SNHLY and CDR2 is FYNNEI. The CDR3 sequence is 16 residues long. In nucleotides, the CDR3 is TGTGCCAGCACAATACAAGAGGGGGGGGCCCACGGGGAGCTGTTTTTT. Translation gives CASTIQEGGAHGELFF.